The next 21 T cell receptor beta chains were all read from a single sample in a study of control samples from healthy donors and cancer patients. Repertoires were generated with immunoSEQ multiplex PCR, while TCRdb's copy carries only in-frame clones and drops some. The sample consists of roughly 80,000 clones, about 88% of them appearing once. The specimen sequenced was blood. These receptors originate from a woman aged 50 to 65 in good health.

The genes are TRBV30 and TRBJ2-3; 9 bases align to TRBD1. The CDR3 spans 13 residues. Germline CDR1 reads GTSNPN; CDR2 reads SVGIG (reference sequence). After removal of 4 bases from V and 3 bases from J, the junction contained 2 bases not matched to a gene. CDR3 nucleotides: TGTGCCTGGAACGGGACAGGGACAGATACGCAGTATTTT. Its protein product is CAWNGTGTDTQYF.

This chain links TRBV12-5 with TRBJ2-2; D assignment may be TRBD1 or TRBD2 (6 bases each). Trimming removed 4 bases from V and 7 bases from J, with 13 bases in between. This CDR3 comprises 14 residues. Germline V gene sequence: CDR1 LGHNT, CDR2 FRNRAP. CDR3 coding DNA: TGTGCTAGTGGTTCGGGGGCTCGAGGCGGGGAGCTGTTTTTT. Amino acids: CASGSGARGGELFF.

The chain links TRBV7-9 to TRBJ2-2; D is uncertain. The CDR3 has 14 residues. The V and J ends lost 2 bases and 5 bases respectively, with 9 bases between them. Germline values: CDR1 SEHNR, CDR2 FQNEAQ (reference sequence). In nucleotides, the CDR3 is TGTGCCAGCAGCTTATTAGTTTTTACCGGGGAGCTGTTTTTT. Translating gives CASSLLVFTGELFF.

V is TRBV5-6 and J is TRBJ2-1; perhaps D is TRBD1 or TRBD2 (5 bases each). The CDR3 is 13 amino acids. Germline V lookup: CDR1 SGHDT, CDR2 YYEEEE. V lost 1 base, J lost 9 bases, and 11 bases lay in between. CDR3 protein: CASSLNAGSEQFF. The CDR3 nucleotides read TGTGCCAGCAGCTTGAACGCAGGGAGTGAGCAGTTCTTC.

The rearrangement links TRBV4-1 to TRBJ2-2; TRBD2 agrees at 11 bases. Trimming cost V 5 bases and J 3 bases; bases outside gene matches: 5. This CDR3 comprises 16 residues. CDR1 is MGHRA, CDR2 YSYEKL, per germline. CDR3 nucleotide sequence: TGCGCCAGCAGCATTCTAGCGGGGGGCGACACCGGGGAGCTGTTTTTT. This translates into CASSILAGGDTGELFF.

The rearrangement joins TRBV2 to TRBJ2-6, with D unresolved. The V gene's germline CDR1 is SNHLY and CDR2 FYNNEI. The CDR3 length is 13 residues. V lost 6 bases and J 13 bases, leaving 16 bases between the germline ends. CDR3 nucleotide sequence: TGTGCCAGCAGCCCAGGTTTTGCCCCGGTCCTGACTTTC. It codes for CASSPGFAPVLTF.

The chain couples TRBV7-2 to TRBJ2-3; D is tentatively TRBD1 or TRBD2 (6 bases each). Germline CDR1 is SGHTA and CDR2 is FQGNSA. The germline V and J ends were trimmed by 2 bases and 4 bases, with 13 bases remaining between them. CDR3 size: 15 residues. Here the CDR3 reads CASSLRRRGADTQYF. The CDR3 DNA follows: TGTGCCAGCAGCTTACGAAGGAGGGGGGCAGATACGCAGTATTTT.

The rearrangement links TRBV9 to TRBJ2-6; D remains ambiguous. V was cut by 0 bases and J by 0 bases, with 7 bases left in between. There are 16 residues in the CDR3. From germline, CDR1 is SGDLS and CDR2 YYNGEE. CDR3: CASSVGGNSGANVLTF. CDR3 in DNA: TGTGCCAGCAGCGTAGGTGGGAACTCTGGGGCCAACGTCCTGACTTTC.

In DNA form, the CDR3 reads TGTGCCAGCAGCGAGGGATGGGCTCTGGCTTCACCCCTCCACTTT. The encoded protein is CASSEGWALASPLHF. The chain joins TRBV5-6 to TRBJ1-6; D uncertain. Germline assignment: CDR1 SGHDT and CDR2 YYEEEE. Between the trimmed V and J ends, which lost 4 bases and 9 bases, there was a span of 17 bases. CDR3 length equals 15 residues.

The chain combines TRBV9 with TRBJ2-1; TRBD2 is a possible D gene (5 bases). Per germline, CDR1 SGDLS and CDR2 YYNGEE. Trimming left V 0 bases short and J 3 bases short, with 10 bases between. This CDR3 has 15 residues. In nucleotides, the CDR3 is TGTGCCAGCAGCGTAGATATAGGGAGCTACAATGAGCAGTTCTTC. Its protein is CASSVDIGSYNEQFF.

The J gene is TRBJ1-4, the V gene TRBV18; D gene unclear. Trimming left V 4 bases short and J 8 bases short, with 11 bases between. The CDR3 totals 13 residues. The germline gives CDR1 KGHSH, CDR2 LQKENI. CDR3 bases: TGTGCCAGCTCACTAAGTCCTAGGGAAAAACTGTTTTTT. Its protein product is CASSLSPREKLFF.

CDR3 bases: TGTGCCTGGACCCTGACAGGGGGAGAGGAAAAACTGTTTTTT. Its protein product is CAWTLTGGEEKLFF. The chain links TRBV30 to TRBJ1-4, with 9 nucleotides matching TRBD1. CDR3 size: 14 residues. After removal of 4 bases from V and 8 bases from J, the junction contained 8 bases not matched to a gene. CDR1 and CDR2 from the germline V gene are GTSNPN and SVGIG (reference sequence).

The chain carries TRBV30 and TRBJ1-5; D unresolved. V was pared by 3 bases and J by 6 bases, with 12 bases between. The length of the CDR3 is 13 residues. The germline CDR1 and CDR2 sequences are GTSNPN and SVGIG (reference sequence). CDR3 region: CAWSRQVRQPQHF. The CDR3 bases are TGTGCCTGGAGCCGGCAGGTCCGTCAGCCCCAGCATTTT.

V gene TRBV6-5 combines with J gene TRBJ1-3; a weak D match, TRBD1 (5 bases). Trimming took 0 bases from V and 3 from J, leaving 6 bases between them. This CDR3 region has 14 residues. CDR1 MNHEY and CDR2 SVGAGI come from the germline V gene. Here the CDR3 DNA reads TGTGCCAGCAGTTACTCCCAGGGTGGAAACACCATATATTTT. It codes for CASSYSQGGNTIYF.

CDR3 protein: CAWSSGTGWQPQHF. DNA of the CDR3: TGTGCCTGGAGTTCCGGGACAGGGTGGCAGCCCCAGCATTTT. The chain uses TRBV30 and TRBJ1-5, with 9 bases fitting TRBD1. This CDR3 region has 14 residues. CDR1 is GTSNPN and CDR2 is SVGIG in the germline V gene (reference sequence). V trimming: 2 bases; J trimming: 7 bases; junction bases outside the gene matches: 6. Filled out from reference TRBV30 and TRBJ1-5, the complete variable domain reads SQTIHQWPATLVQPVGSPLSLECTVEGTSNPNLYWYRQAAGRGLQLLFYSVGIGQISSEVPQNLSASRPQDRQFILSSKKLLLSDSGFYLCAWSSGTGWQPQHFGDGTRLSIL.

The chain has TRBV5-1 and TRBJ1-4; no definite D call. The germline gives CDR1 SGHRS, CDR2 YFSETQ. The CDR3 is 16 residues long. Trimming left V 4 bases short and J 0 bases short, with 13 bases between. As DNA, the CDR3 is TGCGCCAGCAGCCCAAGGCACAGAGCAACTAATGAAAAACTGTTTTTT. This gives the protein CASSPRHRATNEKLFF.

The chain recombines TRBV5-5 with TRBJ1-2, with D maybe TRBD1 (5 bases). With 4 bases removed from V and 4 bases from J, the gap between germline ends came to 11 bases. This CDR3 has 13 amino acids. Germline V gives CDR1 SGHKS, CDR2 YYEKEE (reference sequence). The CDR3 is CASSAQEGYGYTF. CDR3 nucleotides: TGTGCCAGCAGCGCACAGGAGGGCTATGGCTACACCTTC.

The rearrangement joins TRBV5-1 to TRBJ2-1; 10 bases fit TRBD2. CDR1 and CDR2 from the germline V gene are SGHRS and YFSETQ. CDR3 length: 15 amino acids. Germline trimming cut 4 bases from V and 7 bases from J; bases unmatched to any gene: 8. The CDR3 bases are TGCGCCAGCAGCGACCTAGCGGGGGAAGTGAATGAGCAGTTCTTC. It specifies CASSDLAGEVNEQFF.

The genes are TRBV6-6 and TRBJ1-5; D ambiguous. The germline gives CDR1 MNHNY, CDR2 SVGAGI (reference sequence). The CDR3 loop spans 13 amino acids. Trimming stripped 2 bases from V and 7 bases from J, with 9 bases between. CDR3 sequence (DNA): TGTGCCAGCAGTTACAGGGAGGGCCAGCCCCAGCATTTT. Amino acid sequence: CASSYREGQPQHF.

The count of this clone is one. The gene calls are TRBV6-1 and TRBJ1-2; no firm D call. This CDR3 is 13 amino acids long. The V end lost 2 bases, the J end lost 3 bases, and 7 bases lay between the germline ends. Germline CDR1 and CDR2: MNHNS and SASEGT. Here the CDR3 DNA reads TGTGCCAGCAGTGAATGGGGAGACTATGGCTACACCTTC. This sequence encodes CASSEWGDYGYTF.

The gene calls are TRBV19 and TRBJ2-3; a possible D gene is TRBD2 (6 bases). Germline V lookup: CDR1 LNHDA, CDR2 SQIVND (reference sequence). The CDR3 is made up of 13 amino acids. Between the trimmed V and J ends, which lost 3 bases and 5 bases, there was a span of 9 bases. The CDR3 coding sequence is TGTGCCAGTAGTATGGCGGGGTTAGATACGCAGTATTTT. Translating it yields CASSMAGLDTQYF.